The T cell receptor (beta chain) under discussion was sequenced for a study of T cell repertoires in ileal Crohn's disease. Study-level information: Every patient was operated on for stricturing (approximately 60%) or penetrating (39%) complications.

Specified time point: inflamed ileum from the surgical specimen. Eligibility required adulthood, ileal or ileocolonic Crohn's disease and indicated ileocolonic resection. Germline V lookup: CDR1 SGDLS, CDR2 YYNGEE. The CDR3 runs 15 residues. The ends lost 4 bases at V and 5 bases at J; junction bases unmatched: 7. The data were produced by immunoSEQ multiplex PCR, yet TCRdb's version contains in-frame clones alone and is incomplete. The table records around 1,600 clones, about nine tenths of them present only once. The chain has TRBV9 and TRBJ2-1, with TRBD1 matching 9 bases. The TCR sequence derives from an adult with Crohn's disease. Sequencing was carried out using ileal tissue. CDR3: CASSNPGQGHNEQFF. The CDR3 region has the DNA TGTGCCAGCAGCAACCCGGGACAGGGACACAATGAGCAGTTCTTC. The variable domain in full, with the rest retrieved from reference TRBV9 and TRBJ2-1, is DSGVTQTPKHLITATGQRVTLRCSPRSGDLSVYWYQQSLDQGLQFLIQYYNGEERAKGNILERFSAQQFPDLHSELNLSSLELGDSALYFCASSNPGQGHNEQFFGPGTRLTVL.